A single T cell receptor beta chain is shown here with its context. Its matching antigen is unknown. The data derive from a study of cytomegalovirus exposure and HLA in healthy donors. Findings and caveats of the study: As a later analysis revealed, the rate of TCR association differed by HLA locus, with DRB1 most and HLA-C fewest. The classifier reportedly diagnosed cytomegalovirus status with high specificity and sensitivity. The authors listed 150 to 200 TCR beta chains as cytomegalovirus-associated. Association with HLA alleles at 0.05 false discovery rate was found for 16,951 TCR beta sequences in a later analysis.

The PCR contained 60 Vbeta and 13 Jbeta primers. TCRdb's copy holds only in-frame clones and misses some; the assay was immunoSEQ multiplex PCR. The repertoire has 200,000 to 250,000 clones, roughly 84% of them found once; the top ten carry about 1.2%. The V segment lost 6 bases and the J segment 4 bases; nucleotides outside the gene matches: 9. CDR3 length: 15 amino acids. Germline V gives CDR1 MNHEY, CDR2 SVGAGI. This sequence was found in a human donor in good health. Sequenced material: PBMCs. V gene TRBV6-5 combines with J gene TRBJ1-1, with TRBD1 matching over 9 bases. The CDR3 bases are TGTGCCAGCAGAAAACCACAGGGGGCGCGCACTGAAGCTTTCTTT. Translated, it gives CASRKPQGARTEAFF.